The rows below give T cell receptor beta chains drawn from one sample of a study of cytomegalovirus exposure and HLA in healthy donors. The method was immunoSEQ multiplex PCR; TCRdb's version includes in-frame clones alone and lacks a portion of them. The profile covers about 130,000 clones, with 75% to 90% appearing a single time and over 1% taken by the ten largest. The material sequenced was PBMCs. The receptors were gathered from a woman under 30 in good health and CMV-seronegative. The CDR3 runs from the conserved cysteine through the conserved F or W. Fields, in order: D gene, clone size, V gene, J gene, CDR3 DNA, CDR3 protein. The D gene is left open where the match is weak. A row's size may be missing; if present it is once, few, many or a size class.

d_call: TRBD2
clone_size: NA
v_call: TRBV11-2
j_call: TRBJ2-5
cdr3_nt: TGTGCCAGCAGCTTAGGGGTACTGGCGGGGGAGGGCGAGACCCAGTACTTC
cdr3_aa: CASSLGVLAGEGETQYF

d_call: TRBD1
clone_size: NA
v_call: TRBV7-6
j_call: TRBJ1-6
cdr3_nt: TGTGCCAGCAGCTTGGGACAGGTTTTACCCCTCCACTTT
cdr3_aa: CASSLGQVLPLHF

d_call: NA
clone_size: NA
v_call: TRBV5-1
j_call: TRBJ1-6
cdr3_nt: TGCGCCAGCAGCTTGTCCACAGGCTATAATTCACCCCTCCACTTT
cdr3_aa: CASSLSTGYNSPLHF

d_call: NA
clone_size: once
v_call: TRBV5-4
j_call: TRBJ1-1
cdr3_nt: TGTGCCAGCAGCACGGCAGGGGCGAGGACTGAAGCTTTCTTT
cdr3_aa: CASSTAGARTEAFF

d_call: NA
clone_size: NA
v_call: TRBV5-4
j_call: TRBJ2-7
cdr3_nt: TGTGCCACCGGCAGGGGACAAGAGCAGTACTTC
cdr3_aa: CATGRGQEQYF

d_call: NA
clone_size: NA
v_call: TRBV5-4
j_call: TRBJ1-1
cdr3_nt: TGTGCCATAAAGGGGGTTCGTACTGAAGCTTTCTTT
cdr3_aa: CAIKGVRTEAFF

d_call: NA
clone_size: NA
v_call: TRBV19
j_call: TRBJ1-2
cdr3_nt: TGTGCCAGTAGTATTAACGATCGAAGCGGCTACACCTTC
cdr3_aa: CASSINDRSGYTF

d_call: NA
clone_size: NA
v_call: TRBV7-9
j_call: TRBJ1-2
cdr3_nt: TGTGCCAGCAACGTCCGGGGGGACTATGGCTACACCTTC
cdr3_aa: CASNVRGDYGYTF

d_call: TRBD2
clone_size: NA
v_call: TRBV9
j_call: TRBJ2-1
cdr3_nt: TGTGCCTCTGGCGGGGGGGGAAGCTCCTACAATGAGCAGTTCTTC
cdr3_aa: CASGGGGSSYNEQFF

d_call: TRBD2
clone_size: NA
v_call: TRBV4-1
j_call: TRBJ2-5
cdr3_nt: TGCGCCAGCAGCCAGAAACACCCGGCTAGCGGGGGGGGAGAGACCCAGTACTTC
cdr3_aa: CASSQKHPASGGGETQYF

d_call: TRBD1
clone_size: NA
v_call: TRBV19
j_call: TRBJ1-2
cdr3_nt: TGTGCCAGTACCCGGACAGGGGTTGGCTACACCTTC
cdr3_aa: CASTRTGVGYTF

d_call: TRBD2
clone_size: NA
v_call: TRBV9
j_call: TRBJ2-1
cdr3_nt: TGTGCCAGCAGCGCAACTAGCGGCGAGCAGTTCTTC
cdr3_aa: CASSATSGEQFF

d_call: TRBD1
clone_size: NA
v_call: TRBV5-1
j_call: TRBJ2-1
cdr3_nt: TGCGCCAGCAGCGTAATGGACAGGGACAATGAGCAGTTCTTC
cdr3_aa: CASSVMDRDNEQFF

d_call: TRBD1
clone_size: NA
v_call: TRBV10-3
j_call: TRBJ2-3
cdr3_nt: TGTGCCATCAAGGCTCGGACAGGGGCCCCAGATACGCAGTATTTT
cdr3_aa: CAIKARTGAPDTQYF

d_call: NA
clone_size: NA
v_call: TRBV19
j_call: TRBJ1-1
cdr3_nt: TGTGCCAGTAGGCGGGGCAGGCCGAACACTGAAGCTTTCTTT
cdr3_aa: CASRRGRPNTEAFF

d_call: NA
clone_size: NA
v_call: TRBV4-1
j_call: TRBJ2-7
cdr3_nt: TGCGCCAGCAGCCAGCCCCTGAGCTCCTACGAGCAGTACTTC
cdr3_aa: CASSQPLSSYEQYF

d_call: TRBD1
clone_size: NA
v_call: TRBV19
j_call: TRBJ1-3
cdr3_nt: TGTGCCAGTATTGGGCAGGGGGGACACTCTGGCAACACCATATATTTT
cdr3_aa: CASIGQGGHSGNTIYF

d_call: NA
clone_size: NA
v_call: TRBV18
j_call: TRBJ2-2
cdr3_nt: TGTGCCAGCTCGCCCCCTCAAACAGGGATGAACACCGGGGAGCTGTTTTTT
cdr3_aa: CASSPPQTGMNTGELFF

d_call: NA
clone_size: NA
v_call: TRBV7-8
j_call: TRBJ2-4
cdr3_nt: TGTGCCAGCAGTGGGGAATGGGGGGGCCGTGGAAACATTCAGTACTTC
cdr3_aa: CASSGEWGGRGNIQYF

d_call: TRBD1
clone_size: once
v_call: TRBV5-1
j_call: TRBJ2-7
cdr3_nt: TGCGCCAGCAGCTACAACCCGGGACAGGGGCCTTACGAGCAGTACTTC
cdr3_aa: CASSYNPGQGPYEQYF

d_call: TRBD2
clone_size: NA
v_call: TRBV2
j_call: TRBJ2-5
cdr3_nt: TGTGCCAGCAGGGAACTAGCGGGGGTCCAAGAGACCCAGTACTTC
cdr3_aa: CASRELAGVQETQYF

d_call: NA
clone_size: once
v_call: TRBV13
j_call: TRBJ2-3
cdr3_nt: TGTGCCAGCAGCCCTCCTGTCTGGGGCACGGCAGATACGCAGTATTTT
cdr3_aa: CASSPPVWGTADTQYF

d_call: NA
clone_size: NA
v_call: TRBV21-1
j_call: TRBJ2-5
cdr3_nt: TGTGCCAGCCCGGGACAGGGATGTCGAGAGACCCAGTACTTC
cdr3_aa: CASPGQGCRETQYF

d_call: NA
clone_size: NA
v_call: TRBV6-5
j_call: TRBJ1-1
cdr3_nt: TGTGCCAGCAGTACCAGGACAAGGGGGACTGAAGCTTTCTTT
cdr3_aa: CASSTRTRGTEAFF

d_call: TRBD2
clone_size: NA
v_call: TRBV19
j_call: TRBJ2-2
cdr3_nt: TGTGCCAGTAGTATTCGAGCGGGGGGCATAAACACCGGGGAGCTGTTTTTT
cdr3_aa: CASSIRAGGINTGELFF

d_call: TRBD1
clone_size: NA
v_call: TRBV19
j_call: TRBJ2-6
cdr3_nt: TGTGCCAGTAGGCGGACAGGGACTGGGGCCAACGTCCTGACTTTC
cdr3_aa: CASRRTGTGANVLTF

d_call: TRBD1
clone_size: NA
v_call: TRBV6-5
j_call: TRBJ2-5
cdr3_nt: TGTGCCAGCGGAGACAGGGGACAGACCCAGTACTTC
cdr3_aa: CASGDRGQTQYF

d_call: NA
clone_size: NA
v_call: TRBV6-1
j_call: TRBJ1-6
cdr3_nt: TGTGCCAGCAGACTACAGGGCCGTAATTCACCCCTCCACTTT
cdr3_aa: CASRLQGRNSPLHF

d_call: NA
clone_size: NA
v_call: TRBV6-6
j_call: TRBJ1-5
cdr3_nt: TGTGCCAGTGGACGGGATAGCAATCAGCCCCAGCATTTT
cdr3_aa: CASGRDSNQPQHF

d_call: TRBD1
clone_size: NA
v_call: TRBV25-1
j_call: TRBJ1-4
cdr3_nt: TGTGCCACCAGGACAGGGGAAAAACTGTTTTTT
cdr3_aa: CATRTGEKLFF

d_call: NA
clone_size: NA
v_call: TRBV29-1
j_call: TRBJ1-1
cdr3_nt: TGCAGCGTTGCCCGAAGAGGCCCGGACACTGAAGCTTTCTTT
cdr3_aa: CSVARRGPDTEAFF

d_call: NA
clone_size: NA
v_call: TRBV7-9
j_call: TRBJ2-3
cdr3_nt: TGTGCCAGCAGCTTACGCTCCGGGGGCGGGGGCCAAATACAGTATTTT
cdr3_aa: CASSLRSGGGGQIQYF

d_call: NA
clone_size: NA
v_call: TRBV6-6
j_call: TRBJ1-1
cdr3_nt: TGTGCCACCAGAGGGGGGGGCGCGGACACTGAAGCTTTCTTT
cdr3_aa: CATRGGGADTEAFF

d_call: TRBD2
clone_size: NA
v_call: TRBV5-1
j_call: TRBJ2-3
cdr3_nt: TGCGCCAGCAGCTTTGTTTTCAGCGGGGGGGCCGGAATGGATACGCAGTATTTT
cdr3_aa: CASSFVFSGGAGMDTQYF

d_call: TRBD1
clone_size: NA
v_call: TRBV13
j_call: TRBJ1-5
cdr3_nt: TGTGCCAGCAGCCGACAGGGACGGTGGGCCCCGAAAAGTCAGCCCCAGCATTTT
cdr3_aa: CASSRQGRWAPKSQPQHF

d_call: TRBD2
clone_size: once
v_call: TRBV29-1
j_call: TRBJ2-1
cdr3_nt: TGCAGCGTCCAGGGGGACGGGACTAGCTTCAATGAGCAGTTCTTC
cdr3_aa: CSVQGDGTSFNEQFF

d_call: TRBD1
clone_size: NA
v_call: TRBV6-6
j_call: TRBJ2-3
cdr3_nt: TGTGCCAGCACCGACAGGGGGCTCGGAGATACGCAGTATTTT
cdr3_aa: CASTDRGLGDTQYF

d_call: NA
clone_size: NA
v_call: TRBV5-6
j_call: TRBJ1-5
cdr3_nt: TGTGCCAGCAGCTCCCGCCAGGTCGGTTCTTGGCCCCAGCATTTT
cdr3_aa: CASSSRQVGSWPQHF

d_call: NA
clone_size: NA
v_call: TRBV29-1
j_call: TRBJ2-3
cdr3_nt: TGCAGCGTTGAGCGAGCGGCTAGCACAGATACGCAGTATTTT
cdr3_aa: CSVERAASTDTQYF

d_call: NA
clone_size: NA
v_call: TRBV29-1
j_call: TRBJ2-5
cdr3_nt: TGCAGCGTTGTAGGGCGGGCACAAGAGACCCAGTACTTC
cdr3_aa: CSVVGRAQETQYF

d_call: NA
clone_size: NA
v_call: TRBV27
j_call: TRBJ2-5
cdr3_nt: TGTGCCAGCTCGAGCGGGCGAGGGGCCCAAGAGACCCAGTACTTC
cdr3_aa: CASSSGRGAQETQYF

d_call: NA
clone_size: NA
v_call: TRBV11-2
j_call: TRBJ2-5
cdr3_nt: TGTGCCAGCACCCCCGTTTCCTTACGGGAGACCCAGTACTTC
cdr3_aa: CASTPVSLRETQYF

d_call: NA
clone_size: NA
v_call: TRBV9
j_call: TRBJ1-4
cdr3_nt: TGTGCCAGCAGCGTAGGACTGGGAAGGAGGGATACTGAAAAACTGTTTTTT
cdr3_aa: CASSVGLGRRDTEKLFF

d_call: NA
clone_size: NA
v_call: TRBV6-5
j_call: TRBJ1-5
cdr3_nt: TGTGCCAGCAGTTGGTCCAGGGACAATCAGCCCCAGCATTTT
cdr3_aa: CASSWSRDNQPQHF

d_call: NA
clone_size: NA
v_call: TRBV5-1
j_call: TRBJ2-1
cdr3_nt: TGCGCCAGCAGCTTGGGTAGCGACAATGAGCAGTTCTTC
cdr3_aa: CASSLGSDNEQFF

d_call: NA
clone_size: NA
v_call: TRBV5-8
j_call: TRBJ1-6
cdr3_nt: TGTGCCAGCACCTTCTTAACTCGTACGTACGGTTCACCCCTCCACTTT
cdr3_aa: CASTFLTRTYGSPLHF

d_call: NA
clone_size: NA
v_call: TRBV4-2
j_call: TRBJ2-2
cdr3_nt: TGTGCCAGCAGCCAATGGGGGCCCGGGGAGCTGTTTTTT
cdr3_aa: CASSQWGPGELFF

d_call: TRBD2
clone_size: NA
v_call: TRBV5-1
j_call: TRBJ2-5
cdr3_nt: TGCGCCAGCAGCTTGACTAGCGTAAAAGAGACCCAGTACTTC
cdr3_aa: CASSLTSVKETQYF

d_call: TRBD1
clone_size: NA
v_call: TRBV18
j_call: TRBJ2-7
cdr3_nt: TGTGCCAGCTCTCACGGACAGGGGGCATACGAGCAGTACTTC
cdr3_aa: CASSHGQGAYEQYF

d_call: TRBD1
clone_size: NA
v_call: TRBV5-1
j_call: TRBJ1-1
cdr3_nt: TGCGCCAGCAGCACCGGACAGGGCAACACTGAAGCTTTCTTT
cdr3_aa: CASSTGQGNTEAFF

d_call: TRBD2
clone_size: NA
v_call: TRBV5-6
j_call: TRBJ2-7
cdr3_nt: TGTGCCAGCAGCTTTAGCGGGGGGGCCGTCGAGCAGTACTTC
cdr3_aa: CASSFSGGAVEQYF

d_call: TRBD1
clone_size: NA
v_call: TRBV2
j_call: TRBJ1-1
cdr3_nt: TGTGCCAGCATCCCGGGACAGGCGAACACTGAAGCTTTCTTT
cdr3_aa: CASIPGQANTEAFF

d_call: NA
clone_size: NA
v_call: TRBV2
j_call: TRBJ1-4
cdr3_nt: TGTGCCAGCAGTGAAGCGCCCGGTTGGGGGGGCAATGAAAAACTGTTTTTT
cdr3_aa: CASSEAPGWGGNEKLFF